Following are 20 T cell receptor beta chains from one sample sequenced in a study of blood T cell repertoires in COVID-19. The assay was immunoSEQ multiplex PCR, and TCRdb's table has in-frame clones only and misses some. The sample lists about 270,000 clones, 91% occurring once. Source material: PBMCs or T cells enriched from blood (not recorded which). The receptors shown here come from a man aged 35 to 55 who had been exposed to COVID-19.

V is TRBV24-1 and J is TRBJ2-7; 11 positions agree with TRBD2. CDR3 size: 14 residues. J lost 2 bases, V lost 9 bases, and 5 bases had no gene match. The germline V gene has CDR1 KGHDR and CDR2 SFDVKD. CDR3 region: CATGLAGPTYEQYF. The CDR3 DNA reads as TGTGCCACCGGACTAGCGGGCCCAACCTACGAGCAGTACTTC.

V gene TRBV11-2 combines with J gene TRBJ2-7; tentative D call: TRBD1 (6 bases). The CDR3 covers 15 residues. Germline V gene lookup returns CDR1 SGHAT and CDR2 FQNNGV. V lost 0 bases and J lost 5, with 14 bases in between. In DNA form, the CDR3 reads TGTGCCAGCAGCTTAGAACAGGGAAGCTACCACGAGCAGTACTTC. This gives the protein CASSLEQGSYHEQYF. The whole variable domain, filled in from reference TRBV11-2 and TRBJ2-7, reads EAGVAQSPRYKIIEKRQSVAFWCNPISGHATLYWYQQILGQGPKLLIQFQNNGVVDDSQLPKDRFSAERLKGVDSTLKIQPAKLEDSAVYLCASSLEQGSYHEQYFGPGTRLTVT.

The CDR3 region is CASSVRGMNTEAFF. In nucleotides, the CDR3 is TGTGCCAGCAGTGTGCGGGGAATGAACACTGAAGCTTTCTTT. This sequence joins TRBV2 and TRBJ1-1; D not resolved. Germline V gene lookup returns CDR1 SNHLY and CDR2 FYNNEI. CDR3 size: 14 residues. Trimming pared 4 bases from V and 0 bases from J, leaving 9 bases between.

The V call is TRBV7-3, the J call TRBJ2-1, with 8 bases that match TRBD2. The germline V gene encodes CDR1 SGHTA and CDR2 FQGTGA. The CDR3 totals 15 residues. The V gene end was trimmed by 5 bases and the J gene end by 4 bases; junction bases not matched to a gene: 7. CDR3 amino acids: CASSALAGGYNEQFF. The CDR3 DNA reads as TGTGCCAGCAGCGCCCTTGCGGGAGGTTACAATGAGCAGTTCTTC.

CDR3 in DNA: TGTGCCAGCAGTCCGGGGACAGCAATGCCCCAGCATTTT. It translates to CASSPGTAMPQHF. V is TRBV27 and J is TRBJ1-5, with 7 bases fitting TRBD1. CDR3 length: 13 residues. Germline V gene data show CDR1 as MNHEY and CDR2 as SMNVEV (reference sequence). The trim removed 5 bases at V and 9 bases at J, leaving 7 bases unmatched.

The chain links TRBV14 to TRBJ2-5, with TRBD1 matching over 10 bases. Per the germline V gene, CDR1 is SGHDN and CDR2 is FVKESK. This CDR3 comprises 15 residues. Trimming removed 2 bases from V and 5 bases from J; junction bases left unmatched: 5. CDR3 coding DNA: TGTGCCAGCAGCCAAATGGGACAGGGGCGCGAGACCCAGTACTTC. Translating it yields CASSQMGQGRETQYF.

V is TRBV3-1 (or the pseudogene TRBV3-2) and J is TRBJ1-4, with D tentatively TRBD1 (5 bases). Deletions cut 4 bases from V and 6 bases from J, with 12 bases between. Germline CDR1 is LGHDT and CDR2 is YNNKEL (reference sequence). The CDR3 contains 14 residues. In DNA, the CDR3 is TGTGCCAGCAGCCCCCTGCAAGGGGATGAAAAACTGTTTTTT. Encoded protein: CASSPLQGDEKLFF.

This clone was seen just once. The chain carries TRBV2 and TRBJ1-5, with a possible D match to TRBD1 (6 bases). V lost 1 base to trimming and J lost 6 bases, with 13 bases between them. The CDR3 runs 15 residues. Germline assignment: CDR1 SNHLY and CDR2 FYNNEI. The CDR3 loop reads CASSEGAGAAQPQHF. The CDR3, as DNA: TGTGCCAGCAGTGAAGGAGCAGGGGCGGCTCAGCCCCAGCATTTT.

The chain joins TRBV10-3 to TRBJ1-1, with 7 nucleotides matching TRBD1. The CDR3 is 12 residues long. Looked up from germline, CDR1 is ENHRY and CDR2 is SYGVKD. V dropped 4 bases and J dropped 7; count of bases not matched to a gene: 3. CDR3 residues: CAISGRDSEAFF. In nucleotides, the CDR3 is TGTGCCATCAGTGGAAGGGACAGTGAAGCTTTCTTT.

This clone was seen a single time. The V gene is TRBV24-1, the J gene TRBJ1-4; perhaps TRBD1 as D (6 bases). The length of the CDR3 is 13 residues. V gave up 5 bases and J gave up 8 bases, with 11 bases separating them. In germline, CDR1 is KGHDR, CDR2 SFDVKD. This CDR3 is CATSGGRGEKLFF. The CDR3 DNA reads as TGTGCCACCAGTGGGGGGCGCGGAGAAAAACTGTTTTTT.

The chain employs TRBV12-5 and TRBJ2-2; TRBD2 matches at 10 bases. V lost 8 bases to trimming and J lost 6 bases; unmatched junction nucleotides: 12. Germline V lookup: CDR1 LGHNT, CDR2 FRNRAP. The CDR3 length is 16 residues. CDR3 sequence (DNA): TGTGCTAGTTCTCCTAGCGGGAGTGAGAGGTCCGGGGAGCTGTTTTTT. Translated: CASSPSGSERSGELFF.

This clone was picked up a small number of times. This chain joins TRBV4-3 and TRBJ2-1, with D possibly being TRBD2 (5 bases). The germline CDR1 and CDR2 sequences are LGHNA and YSLEER. The CDR3 contains 13 residues. V shed 1 base and J shed 9 bases, with 10 bases lying between them. CDR3 coding DNA: TGCGCCAGCAGCCAAGGACCGCGGGTTGAGCAGTTCTTC. Encoded protein: CASSQGPRVEQFF.

The CDR3 DNA reads as TGCGCCAGCAGGCCAGCCGGGACAGGGGTTCCAGATACGCAGTATTTT. It translates to CASRPAGTGVPDTQYF. This chain connects TRBV5-1 to TRBJ2-3; 10 bases are shared with TRBD1. CDR1 is SGHRS and CDR2 is YFSETQ in the germline V gene. V lost 5 bases and J lost 4; bases outside the gene matches: 10. The CDR3 spans 16 residues.

This sequence joins TRBV15 and TRBJ2-7, with 7 bases that match TRBD1. CDR1 is LNHNV and CDR2 is YYDKDF in the germline V gene (reference sequence). J lost 3 bases, V lost 3 bases, and 2 bases had no gene match. CDR3 size: 13 residues. CDR3 DNA: TGTGCCACCAGCAGGGGACAGAACTACGAGCAGTACTTC. Translated, it gives CATSRGQNYEQYF.

This clone has a handful of counts. The J gene is TRBJ1-5, the V gene TRBV28, with D possibly being TRBD1 (6 bases). Germline lookup yields CDR1 MDHEN and CDR2 SYDVKM. The CDR3 is made up of 16 amino acids. Trimming took off 5 bases at V and 7 bases at J, with 21 bases between the two ends. The CDR3 reads CASSTRGAPTGQPQHF. The CDR3, as DNA: TGTGCCAGCAGTACCAGGGGAGCCCCGACAGGCCAGCCCCAGCATTTT.

The chain carries TRBV12-3 or TRBV12-4 and TRBJ2-3, with D possibly matching TRBD2 (5 bases). The CDR3 has 13 amino acids. The V end lost 5 bases, the J end lost 3 bases, and 9 bases lay between the germline ends. The CDR3 nucleotides read TGTGCCAGCAGTCTTCGCGGGACAGATACGCAGTATTTT. Its protein product is CASSLRGTDTQYF.

The rearrangement joins TRBV14 to TRBJ2-6; D call uncertain. The germline gives CDR1 SGHDN, CDR2 FVKESK. The V end was cut by 5 bases, the J end by 3 bases, with 14 bases between. The CDR3 length is 16 residues. The CDR3 is CASSAGINVGANVLTF. CDR3 sequence (DNA): TGTGCCAGCAGCGCAGGTATAAATGTTGGGGCCAACGTCCTGACTTTC.

The CDR3 loop reads CASSPDSPYEQYF. CDR3 DNA sequence: TGTGCCAGCAGCCCGGACAGTCCCTACGAGCAGTACTTC. V usage is TRBV7-9 and J usage is TRBJ2-7, with a weak D call TRBD1 (6 bases). The CDR3 sequence is 13 residues long. Germline-derived CDR1 and CDR2 are SEHNR and FQNEAQ (reference sequence). The V end was cut by 5 bases, the J end by 2 bases, with 10 bases between. Based on the CDR3 plus reference TRBV7-9 and TRBJ2-7, the full variable domain is DTGVSQNPRHKITKRGQNVTFRCDPISEHNRLYWYRQTLGQGPEFLTYFQNEAQLEKSRLLSDRFSAERPKGSFSTLEIQRTEQGDSAMYLCASSPDSPYEQYFGPGTRLTVT.

This clone appeared once. The chain is built from TRBV11-3 and TRBJ1-1, with D tentatively TRBD1 (6 bases). Germline CDR1 SGHNT, CDR2 YENEEA. The CDR3 consists of 14 residues. The V end was cut by 3 bases, the J end by 2 bases, with 10 bases between. The CDR3 loop reads CASSFQGPNTEAFF. Here the CDR3 DNA reads TGTGCCAGCAGCTTTCAGGGGCCCAACACTGAAGCTTTCTTT. The entire variable domain, with the rest obtained from reference TRBV11-3 and TRBJ1-1, is as follows: EAGVVQSPRYKIIEKKQPVAFWCNPISGHNTLYWYLQNLGQGPELLIRYENEEAVDDSQLPKDRFSAERLKGVDSTLKIQPAELGDSAVYLCASSFQGPNTEAFFGQGTRLTVV.

This chain links TRBV28 with TRBJ1-6, with a weak D call TRBD1 (5 bases). The germline V gene has CDR1 MDHEN and CDR2 SYDVKM. The length of the CDR3 is 13 residues. V gave up 7 bases and J gave up 10 bases, with 14 bases separating them. The CDR3 DNA follows: TGTGCCAGCATCGGGGGTTGGGTCTCACCCCTCCACTTT. Residues: CASIGGWVSPLHF.